A selection of T cell receptor beta chains follows, all from one sample in a study of blood T cell repertoires in COVID-19. Assay: immunoSEQ multiplex PCR; the TCRdb copy retains only in-frame clones and omits some. The profile covers 50,000 to 80,000 clones, with 70% to 85% appearing a single time and 5.6% taken by the ten largest. The sequencing input was peripheral blood. The source of these receptors is a woman between 55 and 75 years old with acute or convalescent COVID-19. CDR3s include the opening cysteine and the closing phenylalanine or tryptophan. The size of a clone is reported for some rows only, either as once, few or many, or as a class for expanded clones.

>.|TRBV5-1|TRBJ2-5
CASSAGQGQETQYF
>.|TRBV21-1|TRBJ1-2
CASSRVVGYTF
>once|TRBV2|TRBJ1-3
CASRKQGTGNTIYF
>.|TRBV5-1|TRBJ2-3
CASSQPGTVNTDTQYF
>.|TRBV7-2|TRBJ2-4
CASSPLDRPNIQYF
>.|TRBV25-1|TRBJ2-1
CASSANIGTAYNEQFF
>few|TRBV3-1/TRBV3-2|TRBJ2-1
CASSQVDEQFF
>.|TRBV6-5|TRBJ2-7
CASSYSTGSSYEQYF
>few|TRBV19|TRBJ1-2
CASSMMDSQGIHYGYTF
>few|TRBV14|TRBJ1-4
CASTSSDSGGEKLFF
>.|TRBV12-3/TRBV12-4|TRBJ1-1
CASSLKGYTEAFF
>.|TRBV11-3|TRBJ2-1
CASSLTSGAHNEQFF
>.|TRBV4-1|TRBJ2-3
CASSLQPGLAGDTQYF
>.|TRBV6-6|TRBJ1-2
CASSGPGQGADYGYTF
>once|TRBV19|TRBJ2-7
CASSPGQGDEQYF
>.|TRBV7-9|TRBJ2-2
CASSSGTGGAGTGELFF
>.|TRBV9|TRBJ1-2
CASSRTGSNYGYTF
>.|TRBV2|TRBJ1-6
CASRTEFNSPLHF
>.|TRBV18|TRBJ1-1
CASSPRGNTEAFF
>.|TRBV30|TRBJ2-1
CAWSDHRSERQFF
>.|TRBV2|TRBJ2-1
CASRYGGAAYNEQFF
>many|TRBV6-5|TRBJ2-3
CASSYSPRDTQYF
>.|TRBV15|TRBJ2-3
CATSRDAGRRTDTQYF
>.|TRBV7-8|TRBJ1-1
CASSLDGPGTEAFF
>.|TRBV6-1|TRBJ1-5
CASSEAGWVGSNQPQHF
>.|TRBV6-1|TRBJ2-1
CASSEDGASYNEQFF
>.|TRBV9|TRBJ1-3
CASSGGTGVGNTIYF
>.|TRBV19|TRBJ1-3
CASNSPRSSGNTIYF
>.|TRBV2|TRBJ1-1
CASRRANTEAFF
>.|TRBV27|TRBJ1-5
CASSLTGISNQPQHF
>.|TRBV27|TRBJ2-7
CASSSAPTGTSHSYEQYF
>.|TRBV2|TRBJ1-2
CASSEALNYGYTF
>.|TRBV9|TRBJ1-6
CASSVWENSPLHF
>.|TRBV6-2/TRBV6-3|TRBJ2-7
CASSYPQGALSYEQYF
>.|TRBV19|TRBJ1-2
CASSIRDSSAGYTF
>.|TRBV18|TRBJ1-6
CASSPSQGQGRSPLHF
>.|TRBV7-2|TRBJ2-3
CASSLVPGGFPDTQYF